This T cell receptor beta chain was captured in a study of T cell responses to AZD1222 COVID-19 vaccine. Regarding the study as a whole: Only a handful of individuals given AZD1222 were seropositive at baseline. Unmutated regions of variants are reportedly targeted by nearly half of spike-specific TCRs.

The data were produced by immunoSEQ multiplex PCR, yet TCRdb's version contains in-frame clones alone and is incomplete. This repertoire shows 100,000 to 150,000 clones, approximately 92% found once; its top ten account for 3.5% to 4.5%. CDR1 and CDR2 from the germline V gene are SGHRS and YFSETQ. This CDR3 has 15 amino acids. V was pared by 3 bases and J by 0 bases, with 9 bases between. About this clone itself: The antigen is undetermined.

The sequencing used peripheral blood, collected 28 days after the second dose of the MenACWY control vaccine. This TCR derives from an adult who received the MenACWY meningococcal vaccine as a control. V and J are TRBV5-1 and TRBJ2-2; D might be TRBD2 (5 bases). Written as DNA, the CDR3 is TGCGCCAGCAGCTACGAGCGGCCGAACACCGGGGAGCTGTTTTTT. Encoded protein: CASSYERPNTGELFF. Using reference TRBV5-1 and TRBJ2-2 for the parts outside the CDR3, the full variable domain is KAGVTQTPRYLIKTRGQQVTLSCSPISGHRSVSWYQQTPGQGLQFLFEYFSETQRNKGNFPGRFSGRQFSNSRSEMNVSTLELGDSALYLCASSYERPNTGELFFGEGSRLTVL.